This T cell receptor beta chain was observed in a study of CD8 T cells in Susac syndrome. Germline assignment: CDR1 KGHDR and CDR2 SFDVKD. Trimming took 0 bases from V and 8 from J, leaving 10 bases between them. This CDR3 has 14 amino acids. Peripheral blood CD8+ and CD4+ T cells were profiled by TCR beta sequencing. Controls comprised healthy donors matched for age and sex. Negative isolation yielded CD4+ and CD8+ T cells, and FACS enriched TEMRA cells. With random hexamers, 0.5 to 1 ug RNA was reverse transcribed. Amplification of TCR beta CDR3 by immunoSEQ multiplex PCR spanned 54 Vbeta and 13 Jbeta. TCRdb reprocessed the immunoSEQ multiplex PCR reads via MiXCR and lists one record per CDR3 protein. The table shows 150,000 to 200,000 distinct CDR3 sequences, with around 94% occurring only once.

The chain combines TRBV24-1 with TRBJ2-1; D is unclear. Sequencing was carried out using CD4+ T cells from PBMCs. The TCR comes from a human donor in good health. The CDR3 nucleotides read TGTGCCACCAGTGATTTGTATTTGGGTGATGAGCAGTTCTTC. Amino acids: CATSDLYLGDEQFF.